This passage covers 26 T cell receptor beta chains from one sample sequenced in a study of kidney transplant recipient with SARS-CoV-2 infection. TCRdb re-derived calls from the reads in MiXCR, one entry per CDR3 protein. The sample carries roughly 250,000 distinct CDR3 sequences, less than 35% recorded once. The sample consisted of a blood sample, taken at baseline and on day 111 from a kidney transplant recipient. These receptors all come from a male patient aged 30 to 39 who had COVID-19 and was a kidney transplant recipient. Some of the T cells might come from the graft donor.

About this clonotype itself: Possible read error: a much larger clone is one base away. This chain links TRBV7-6 with TRBJ2-7; D is unresolved. This CDR3 spans 13 amino acids. Germline V gene sequence: CDR1 SGHVS, CDR2 FNYEAQ. In DNA form, the CDR3 reads TGTGCCAACAGCCCTGGACCGCCGGACGAGCAGTACTTC. It encodes CANSPGPPDEQYF.

On this clonotype itself: This may arise from a read error, as a much more abundant clone is one base away. The chain carries TRBV20-1 and TRBJ2-2; no clear D gene. Germline CDR1 DFQATT, CDR2 SNEGSKA (reference sequence). The CDR3 spans 13 residues. Trimming pared 5 bases from V and 5 bases from J, leaving 12 bases between. The CDR3 region has the DNA TGCAGTGCTTCGGTCAGCCAGACCGGGGAGCTGTTTTTT. Its translation is CSASVSQTGELFF.

This clonotype was seen many times. The chain is built from TRBV6-5 and TRBJ2-7; 9 bases line up with TRBD1. After removal of 8 bases from V and 2 bases from J, the junction contained 7 bases not matched to a gene. Germline V gives CDR1 MNHEY, CDR2 SVGAGI. The length of the CDR3 is 14 residues. CDR3 in amino acids: CASLGQGGPYEQYF. CDR3 sequence (DNA): TGTGCCAGCTTGGGACAGGGTGGGCCCTACGAGCAGTACTTC.

The V and J genes are TRBV12-5 and TRBJ2-3; unclear D gene. V dropped 5 bases and J dropped 3 bases, with 21 bases sitting between them. This CDR3 has 17 amino acids. Germline V gene data show CDR1 as LGHNT and CDR2 as FRNRAP. The DNA of the CDR3 is TGTGCTAGTGGTCCCGAGTTCGTCGACTTCGGGACAGATACGCAGTATTTT. Protein product: CASGPEFVDFGTDTQYF.

On this clonotype itself: A read error may explain this, as a much larger clone is one base away. J is TRBJ2-7 and V is TRBV2; 8 bases match TRBD1. The CDR3 has 15 amino acids. Germline V CDR1 and CDR2: SNHLY, FYNNEI. The CDR3 sequence is CASREKGQGSYGQYF. In DNA form, the CDR3 reads TGTGCCAGCAGGGAAAAAGGACAGGGCTCCTACGGGCAGTACTTC.

This clonotype was detected ten times or more. The rearrangement joins TRBV19 to TRBJ1-2; the D is unclear. Deletions cut 5 bases from V and 3 bases from J, with 13 bases between. Germline V lookup: CDR1 LNHDA, CDR2 SQIVND (reference sequence). The CDR3 is 14 amino acids. For the CDR3, the DNA is TGTGCCAGTAGTGAGCGGGCGGATTACTATGGCTACACCTTC. This codes for CASSERADYYGYTF.

This clonotype was counted many times. The chain is built from TRBV3-1 and TRBJ2-2; no firm D call. The CDR3 has 18 amino acids. V shed 3 bases and J shed 5 bases, with 22 bases lying between them. The germline CDR1 and CDR2 sequences are LGHDT and YNNKEL (reference sequence). For the CDR3, the DNA is TGTGCCAGCAGCCATGATTTTCCCATTTCAGGCTTGACCGGGGAGCTGTTTTTT. Translation: CASSHDFPISGLTGELFF.

About this clonotype: The junction differs from germline at one of its ends, possibly a read error. The chain is built from TRBV20-1 and TRBJ2-5; 9 bases match TRBD2. The CDR3 contains 14 residues. Germline V gene sequence: CDR1 DFQATT, CDR2 SNEGSKA (reference sequence). Here the CDR3 DNA reads TGCAGTGCCCCTTGGAGCGGGGGGCAAGAGACCCAGCACTTC. It codes for CSAPWSGGQETQHF.

With respect to this clonotype: A much bigger clone sits one base away, suggesting this may be a read error. V gene TRBV11-2 combines with J gene TRBJ1-4; D remains unclear. This CDR3 comprises 16 residues. Trimming removed 1 base at V and 3 bases at J, with 12 bases between. Germline V lookup: CDR1 SGHAT, CDR2 FQNNGV. The CDR3 nucleotides are TGTGCCAGCAGCTTAGTAAGACTAACGGCTAATGAAAAACTGTTTTTT. Its protein product is CASSLVRLTANEKLFF.

Turning to this clonotype: Since a much larger clone is just one base distant, this may be a read error. The rearrangement joins TRBV20-1 to TRBJ1-1; D may be TRBD1 (5 bases). This CDR3 has 12 residues. CDR1 and CDR2 from the germline V gene are DFQATT and SNEGSKA (reference sequence). CDR3 protein: CGAGGRGTEAFF. The CDR3 nucleotides are TGCGGTGCTGGGGGTCGCGGCACTGAAGCTTTCTTT.

This clonotype was counted at least ten times. The gene calls are TRBV2 and TRBJ1-2, with TRBD1 matching over 8 bases. This CDR3 has 13 amino acids. After removal of 4 bases from V and 8 bases from J, the junction contained 6 bases not matched to a gene. Per the germline V gene, CDR1 is SNHLY and CDR2 is FYNNEI. The CDR3 nucleotides read TGTGCCAGCAGTGTGCGGACAGGGAACGGCTACACCTTC. Residues: CASSVRTGNGYTF.

This clonotype came up many times. The chain is built from TRBV3-1 and TRBJ1-2; D unclear. The V end was cut by 5 bases, the J end by 4 bases, with 23 bases between. The V gene's germline CDR1 is LGHDT and CDR2 YNNKEL (reference sequence). The CDR3 totals 17 residues. In nucleotides, the CDR3 is TGTGCCAGCAGCTGTTCCGTCACCCTTCGAAAGACCTATGGCTACACCTTC. It specifies CASSCSVTLRKTYGYTF.

At least ten counts were recorded for this clonotype. V usage is TRBV29-1 and J usage is TRBJ2-7; D gene ambiguous. V was shortened by 4 bases and J by 7 bases, with 17 bases between the two germline ends. CDR1 SQVTM and CDR2 ANQGSEA come from the germline V gene. The CDR3 sequence is 13 residues long. The CDR3 nucleotides are TGCAGCGTTGCGCTCTTGGCTTTTGATGAGCAGTACTTC. Amino acid sequence: CSVALLAFDEQYF.

This clonotype was counted many times. The chain has TRBV20-1 and TRBJ2-7; D gene uncertain. Germline lookup yields CDR1 DFQATT and CDR2 SNEGSKA (reference sequence). V lost 0 bases to trimming and J lost 3 bases, with 12 bases between them. The CDR3 is 14 amino acids. This CDR3 is CSARDNLLSYEQYF. In DNA form, the CDR3 reads TGCAGTGCTAGAGACAACCTGCTAAGCTACGAGCAGTACTTC.

On this clonotype: A much larger clone differs by one base, so this may be a read error. The CDR3 sequence: CASSLGASGCEQFF. CDR3 DNA: TGTGCCAGCAGCTTAGGTGCGAGCGGGTGTGAGCAGTTCTTC. The chain carries TRBV7-9 and TRBJ2-1; D is perhaps TRBD2 (6 bases). CDR3 length: 14 amino acids. V dropped 1 base and J dropped 9 bases, with 13 bases sitting between them. From germline, CDR1 is SEHNR and CDR2 FQNEAQ (reference sequence).

This clonotype was seen repeatedly, ten times or more. CDR3 region: CSATGFFDPRMFSYEQYF. The CDR3 nucleotides are TGCAGTGCTACAGGGTTTTTCGACCCCAGGATGTTTAGCTACGAGCAGTACTTC. The V gene is TRBV20-1, the J gene TRBJ2-7; D possibly corresponds to TRBD1 (5 bases). V was clipped by 4 bases and J by 3 bases, with 28 bases between them. The CDR3 covers 18 residues. Germline V gene data show CDR1 as DFQATT and CDR2 as SNEGSKA (reference sequence).

At least ten counts were recorded for this clonotype. V gene TRBV7-3 combines with J gene TRBJ2-3; D is possibly TRBD2 (7 bases). The V end was cut by 4 bases, the J end by 6 bases, with 17 bases between. The CDR3 runs to 15 residues. Germline CDR1 and CDR2: SGHTA and FQGTGA. CDR3 sequence (DNA): TGTGCCAGCAGCTCAACCGGGGGGCCCGGGGATACGCAGTATTTT. Amino acid sequence: CASSSTGGPGDTQYF.

J is TRBJ2-3 and V is TRBV6-5; the match to TRBD2 covers 9 bases. This CDR3 has 16 residues. Germline V CDR1 and CDR2: MNHEY, SVGAGI. The V gene end was trimmed by 2 bases and the J gene end by 6 bases; junction bases not matched to a gene: 9. The CDR3 here is CASSYGLGLAGDTQYF. The CDR3 coding sequence is TGTGCCAGCAGTTACGGGTTGGGACTAGCAGGCGATACGCAGTATTTT.

Comment on this clonotype: A read error is possible here, since a much larger clone lies one base away. The CDR3 loop is CTSSSLAGGEQYF. The CDR3 DNA reads TGTACCAGCAGCTCTCTAGCGGGAGGCGAGCAGTACTTC. The chain uses TRBV6-6 and TRBJ2-7; TRBD2 aligns across 11 bases. Germline V lookup: CDR1 MNHNY, CDR2 SVGAGI (reference sequence). This CDR3 contains 13 residues.

The gene calls are TRBV5-1 and TRBJ2-1; either TRBD1 or TRBD2 may supply D (5 bases each). The V and J ends lost 7 bases and 10 bases respectively, with 21 bases between them. The germline V gene encodes CDR1 SGHRS and CDR2 YFSETQ. The CDR3 loop spans 14 amino acids. The CDR3 DNA reads TGCGCCAGCCAAGGGTCGGGACGGGTAGAAGAGCAGTTCTTC. Translated: CASQGSGRVEEQFF.

About this clonotype itself: With a much larger clone just one base away, this may be a read error. The chain couples TRBV7-5 to TRBJ1-2. TRBV7-5 is recorded as a pseudogene. This CDR3 is built from 19 residues. CDR3 protein: CISMPELTVEVGKTYGYTF. The CDR3 region has the DNA TGTATCTCTATGCCAGAACTAACTGTTGAAGTAGGAAAGACCTATGGCTACACCTTC.

As concerns this clonotype: An end of the junction differs from the germline gene, which may be a read error. This sequence joins TRBV18 and TRBJ2-2; D possibly corresponds to TRBD2 (5 bases). This CDR3 contains 16 residues. Looked up from germline, CDR1 is KGHSH and CDR2 is LQKENI. CDR3 sequence (DNA): TGTGCCAGCTCACCCCGCCTGGGTTTAGGCACCGGGGAGCCGTTTTTT. This gives the protein CASSPRLGLGTGEPFF.

This clonotype has ten or more counts. The J gene is TRBJ1-2, the V gene TRBV6-5; 10 nucleotides match TRBD1. With V trimmed by 6 bases and J by 3 bases, 7 bases remained unmatched. Germline values: CDR1 MNHEY, CDR2 SVGAGI. The CDR3 is made up of 15 amino acids. CDR3 nucleotides: TGTGCCAGCAGAACCGGGACAGGGGTGGACTATGGCTACACCTTC. Its protein product is CASRTGTGVDYGYTF.

The gene calls are TRBV6-5 and TRBJ1-4; D gene uncertain. Trimming stripped 10 bases from V and 0 bases from J, with 12 bases between. Germline V CDR1 and CDR2: MNHEY, SVGAGI. There are 14 residues in the CDR3. DNA of the CDR3: TGTGCCAACAAAGTATCGGCAACTAATGAAAAACTGTTTTTT. Translation: CANKVSATNEKLFF.

This clonotype was observed many times. The gene calls are TRBV20-1 and TRBJ2-7, with 8 bases identical to TRBD1. Germline CDR1 is DFQATT and CDR2 is SNEGSKA (reference sequence). V was clipped by 0 bases and J by 5 bases; unmatched bases: 9. The CDR3 spans 15 residues. Here the CDR3 DNA reads TGCAGTGCTAGAGATAGAGGGACAGGTTACGACGAGCAGTACTTC. Translation gives CSARDRGTGYDEQYF.

A few counts support this clonotype. The chain employs TRBV20-1 and TRBJ2-1; 9 nucleotides line up with TRBD2. The CDR3 runs 15 residues. V lost 7 bases, J lost 5 bases, and 12 bases stayed unmatched. Germline V lookup: CDR1 DFQATT, CDR2 SNEGSKA (reference sequence). The CDR3 DNA reads as TGCAGTGTAGCGGGCCGACTAGCGGCCGACAATGAGCAGTTCTTC. Amino acids: CSVAGRLAADNEQFF.